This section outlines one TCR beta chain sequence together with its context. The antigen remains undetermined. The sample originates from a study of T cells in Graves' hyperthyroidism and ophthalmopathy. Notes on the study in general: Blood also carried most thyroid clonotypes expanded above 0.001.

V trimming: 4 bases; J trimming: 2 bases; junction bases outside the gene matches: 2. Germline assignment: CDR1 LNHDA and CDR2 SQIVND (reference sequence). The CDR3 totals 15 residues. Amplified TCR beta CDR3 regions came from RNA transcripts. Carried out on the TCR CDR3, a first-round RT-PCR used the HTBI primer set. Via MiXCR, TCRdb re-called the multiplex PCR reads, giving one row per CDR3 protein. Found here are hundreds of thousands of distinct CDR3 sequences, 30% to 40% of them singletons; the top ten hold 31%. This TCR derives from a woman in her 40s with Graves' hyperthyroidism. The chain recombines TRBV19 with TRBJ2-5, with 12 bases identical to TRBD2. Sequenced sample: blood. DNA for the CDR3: TGTGCCAGTAGTACCGGACTAGCGGGACAAGAGACCCAGTACTTC. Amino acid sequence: CASSTGLAGQETQYF.